The 26 T cell receptor beta chains below were found in one sample sequenced in a study of read filtering for tumor transcriptome and immune sequencing. This library used 300 to 500 ng RNA and molecular barcoded adaptors spanning alpha/delta and beta/gamma chains. TCRdb re-analysed the reads in MiXCR, keeping a single row per CDR3 protein. The sample carries 50,000 to 65,000 distinct CDR3 sequences, around an eighth recorded once. Sample: a population of CD138-negative cells sorted from bone marrow. Every receptor here comes from a donor aged 40 or over with multiple myeloma.

This clonotype was recorded at least ten times. CDR3 DNA: TGTGCCAGCAGCCAAAACACGGATACGCAGTATTTT. It translates to CASSQNTDTQYF. The chain carries TRBV7-9 and TRBJ2-3; no reliable D call. V gave up 5 bases and J gave up 6 bases, with 9 bases separating them. Germline V gives CDR1 SEHNR, CDR2 FQNEAQ (reference sequence). The length of the CDR3 is 12 residues.

This clonotype was observed at least ten times. This chain joins TRBV12-3 or TRBV12-4 and TRBJ1-1, with D tentatively TRBD1 (6 bases). The CDR3 has 14 residues. Trimming shortened V by 5 bases and J by 3 bases, and 13 bases separated the two germline ends. For the CDR3, the DNA is TGTGCCAGCAGTCCCGGGACAAGAGACACTGAAGCTTTCTTT. Its translation: CASSPGTRDTEAFF.

The chain couples TRBV18 to TRBJ2-7; D possibly matches TRBD1 or TRBD2 (6 bases each). The CDR3 is 14 amino acids. Looked up from germline, CDR1 is KGHSH and CDR2 is LQKENI. V was shortened by 1 base and J by 2 bases, with 9 bases between the two germline ends. Here the CDR3 reads CASSPQEGAYEQYF. The CDR3 DNA follows: TGTGCCAGCTCACCACAGGAGGGGGCCTACGAGCAGTACTTC.

With respect to this clonotype: Given the absence of the conserved phenylalanine or tryptophan at the CDR3 end, a read error is likely. The CDR3 DNA reads as TGCAGCGTTGAAGTTAGGCCGGGGGTGATGAACACTGAAGCTTTCTGT. Translating gives CSVEVRPGVMNTEAFC. This chain joins TRBV29-1 and TRBJ1-1, with D tentatively TRBD1 (5 bases). Per germline, CDR1 SQVTM and CDR2 ANQGSEA. Trimming took 1 base from V and 0 from J, leaving 15 bases between them. This CDR3 is built from 16 residues.

This clonotype occurred many times. The chain combines TRBV6-2 or TRBV6-3 with TRBJ1-5, with 8 positions matching TRBD1. Trimming at V came to 8 bases and at J to 7 bases, leaving 7 bases not matched to a gene. The CDR3 is made up of 13 amino acids. Germline loops: CDR1 MNHEY, CDR2 SVGEGT. The CDR3 is CASGRDRGQPQHF. CDR3 bases: TGTGCCAGCGGCCGCGACAGGGGACAGCCCCAGCATTTT.

This clonotype has at least ten counts. The V call is TRBV10-3, the J call TRBJ1-1; D might be TRBD1 (5 bases). Germline V gene sequence: CDR1 ENHRY, CDR2 SYGVKD. This CDR3 is built from 13 residues. Trimming removed 5 bases at V and 6 bases at J, with 13 bases between. The CDR3 protein is CAISFPGRAEAFF. Here the CDR3 DNA reads TGTGCCATCAGTTTTCCAGGGAGGGCTGAAGCTTTCTTT.

About this clonotype itself: A read error is possible here, since a much larger clone lies one base away. The J gene is TRBJ2-6, the V gene TRBV11-2; a weak D match, TRBD1 (5 bases). This CDR3 has 13 residues. The germline gives CDR1 SGHAT, CDR2 FQNNGV. The CDR3 protein is CASRASGANVPTF. The DNA for the CDR3 is TGTGCCAGCAGGGCCTCTGGGGCCAACGTCCCGACTTTC.

This clonotype has a count of ten or more. The gene calls are TRBV10-3 and TRBJ2-3; 7 bases are shared with TRBD2. CDR1 ENHRY and CDR2 SYGVKD come from the germline V gene. J was trimmed by 3 bases and V by 5 bases; bases with no gene match: 11. The CDR3 covers 16 residues. CDR3: CAISWSGAGYTDTQYF. The CDR3 DNA sequence: TGTGCCATCAGTTGGAGCGGGGCCGGCTATACAGATACGCAGTATTTT.

This clonotype was detected ten times or more. V usage is TRBV5-1 and J usage is TRBJ2-5, with unresolved D. With 7 bases removed from V and 1 base from J, the gap between germline ends came to 17 bases. The CDR3 sequence is 15 residues long. Germline-derived CDR1 and CDR2 are SGHRS and YFSETQ. The CDR3 region has the DNA TGCGCCAGCGCCGACTCAGTGCTGATCCAAGAGACCCAGTACTTC. Its protein product is CASADSVLIQETQYF. The full variable domain, completed using reference TRBV5-1 and TRBJ2-5, is KAGVTQTPRYLIKTRGQQVTLSCSPISGHRSVSWYQQTPGQGLQFLFEYFSETQRNKGNFPGRFSGRQFSNSRSEMNVSTLELGDSALYLCASADSVLIQETQYFGPGTRLLVL.

This clonotype was counted at least ten times. The gene calls are TRBV6-2 or TRBV6-3 and TRBJ2-1, with 7 positions matching TRBD1. Germline values: CDR1 MNHEY, CDR2 SVGEGT. CDR3 length: 17 amino acids. Trimming took 4 bases from V and 7 from J; bases not matched to a gene: 16. The CDR3 nucleotides are TGTGCCAGCAGTTTTAAACAGGGGTCCGGGGCGCTGAATGAGCAGTTCTTC. Protein sequence: CASSFKQGSGALNEQFF.

Note on this clonotype: Given a much more abundant clone one base away, this may be a read error. Since the CDR3 does not end with the conserved phenylalanine or tryptophan, this likely comes from a read error. V gene TRBV18 combines with J gene TRBJ2-5; possible D gene TRBD2, 5 bases. The germline V and J ends were trimmed by 1 base and 3 bases, with 6 bases remaining between them. This CDR3 contains 13 residues. CDR1 is KGHSH and CDR2 is LQKENI in the germline V gene. The CDR3 coding sequence is TGTGCCAGCTCACCACTCGGGGAAGAGACCCAGTACCTC. Translation gives CASSPLGEETQYL.

The genes are TRBV5-6 and TRBJ2-6, with D unresolved. Germline V lookup: CDR1 SGHDT, CDR2 YYEEEE. This CDR3 region has 14 residues. Trimming pared 2 bases from V and 4 bases from J, leaving 7 bases between. CDR3 in DNA: TGTGCCAGCAGCTTTTGGGAAGGGGCCAACGTCCTGACTTTC. Translation gives CASSFWEGANVLTF.

In this sample, this clonotype turned up many times. This chain links TRBV5-1 with TRBJ2-1; 8 bases align to TRBD1. CDR3 length: 16 residues. In germline, CDR1 is SGHRS, CDR2 YFSETQ. V lost 4 bases, J lost 5 bases, and 11 bases stayed unmatched. The CDR3, as DNA: TGCGCCAGCAGCCGTAACGCCGGGACAGGAAACAATGAGCAGTTCTTC. Amino acid sequence: CASSRNAGTGNNEQFF.

This clonotype has more than one count but fewer than ten. Since a much larger clone is just one base distant, this may be a read error. No conserved phenylalanine or tryptophan is present at the end of the CDR3, so a read error is the likely explanation. J is TRBJ1-1 and V is TRBV5-1, with no clear D. CDR3 length: 13 amino acids. V dropped 4 bases and J dropped 0 bases, with 7 bases sitting between them. Germline values: CDR1 SGHRS, CDR2 YFSETQ. CDR3 bases: TGCGCCAGCAGCACAGAACTGAACACTGAAGCTTTCCTT. Its translation is CASSTELNTEAFL.

This clonotype was detected only a few times. The V call is TRBV5-1, the J call TRBJ2-2; no reliable D call. With 0 bases removed from V and 6 bases from J, the gap between germline ends came to 6 bases. The germline CDR1 and CDR2 sequences are SGHRS and YFSETQ. The CDR3 runs 13 residues. CDR3 sequence reads: CASSLDFAGELFF. The CDR3 DNA reads TGCGCCAGCAGCTTGGATTTCGCCGGGGAGCTGTTTTTT.

Remarks on this clonotype: Given a much more abundant clone one base away, this may be a read error. The V call is TRBV7-2, the J call TRBJ1-5, with D unresolved. Per the germline V gene, CDR1 is SGHTA and CDR2 is FQGNSA. This CDR3 has 14 amino acids. The V and J ends lost 6 bases and 5 bases respectively, with 14 bases between them. CDR3 in DNA: TGTGCCAGCAGTGCATCATGGCTGGATCAGCCCCAGCATTTT. Translating gives CASSASWLDQPQHF.

This clonotype was found many times. CDR3 nucleotides: TGTGCCAGCAGCTTAGTGCAAGGGACTAGCGGGGGGGGGTATCAGTACTTC. This translates into CASSLVQGTSGGGYQYF. The chain has TRBV11-2 and TRBJ2-7, with TRBD2 matching 16 bases. V was pared by 1 base and J by 10 bases, with 10 bases of the junction left unmatched. Germline loops: CDR1 SGHAT, CDR2 FQNNGV. This CDR3 has 17 residues.

This clonotype was counted many times. The chain carries TRBV2 and TRBJ2-2; D gene uncertain. Germline CDR1 is SNHLY and CDR2 is FYNNEI. The CDR3 runs to 15 residues. Trimming pared 1 base from V and 0 bases from J, leaving 6 bases between. The CDR3: CASSEGHTNTGELFF. CDR3 bases: TGTGCCAGCAGTGAAGGGCATACGAACACCGGGGAGCTGTTTTTT.

There are many counts of this clonotype. The chain couples TRBV12-3 or TRBV12-4 to TRBJ2-6, with no clear D. This CDR3 comprises 13 residues. Trimming left V 6 bases short and J 0 bases short, with 3 bases between. The CDR3 nucleotides read TGTGCCAGCAGAATCTCTGGGGCCAACGTCCTGACTTTC. As protein: CASRISGANVLTF.

This clonotype was counted many times. This sequence joins TRBV29-1 and TRBJ2-2, with TRBD2 as a possible D gene (6 bases). V gave up 6 bases and J gave up 7 bases, with 21 bases separating them. The germline gives CDR1 SQVTM, CDR2 ANQGSEA. This CDR3 spans 15 amino acids. CDR3 in DNA: TGCAGCGTCACTCCGGGACTCCACCCCGTCGGGGAGCTGTTTTTT. Amino acids: CSVTPGLHPVGELFF.

This clonotype has ten or more counts. The chain links TRBV10-3 to TRBJ2-2, with TRBD2 identical over 8 bases. The CDR3 has 13 amino acids. V dropped 4 bases and J dropped 7; count of bases not matched to a gene: 2. Per germline, CDR1 ENHRY and CDR2 SYGVKD. The CDR3 DNA sequence: TGTGCCATCAGTGGAACTAGCGGCGGGGAGCTGTTTTTT. The encoded protein is CAISGTSGGELFF.

The sample holds many counts of this clonotype. The gene calls are TRBV29-1 and TRBJ1-1, with no clear D. Trimming removed 5 bases from V and 6 bases from J, with 16 bases in between. Germline V CDR1 and CDR2: SQVTM, ANQGSEA. This CDR3 is built from 13 residues. For the CDR3, the DNA is TGCAGCGTTAAGTCGGGCGATTGGGCTGAAGCTTTCTTT. It encodes CSVKSGDWAEAFF.

The rearrangement links TRBV6-1 to TRBJ1-2; the match to TRBD1 covers 10 bases. The ends lost 1 base at V and 3 bases at J; junction bases unmatched: 2. The germline V gene has CDR1 MNHNS and CDR2 SASEGT. The CDR3 has 15 amino acids. CDR3 DNA sequence: TGTGCCAGCAGTGAAGAAGGGACAGGGGACTATGGCTACACCTTC. It encodes CASSEEGTGDYGYTF.

This clonotype came up many times. This chain uses TRBV6-5 with TRBJ2-1; no clear D gene. The CDR3 is made up of 16 amino acids. Germline CDR1 is MNHEY and CDR2 is SVGAGI. Trimming stripped 0 bases from V and 2 bases from J, with 11 bases between. The CDR3 loop reads CASSYSWDTAYNEQFF. In nucleotides, the CDR3 is TGTGCCAGCAGTTACTCTTGGGATACCGCCTACAATGAGCAGTTCTTC.

This clonotype was counted many times. The chain has TRBV5-1 and TRBJ2-5; D is unclear. CDR1 SGHRS and CDR2 YFSETQ come from the germline V gene. Trimming cost V 4 bases and J 2 bases, with 12 bases left between them. This CDR3 has 14 residues. The CDR3 sequence is CASSETPGQETQYF. The CDR3 nucleotides are TGCGCCAGCAGCGAGACCCCAGGACAAGAGACCCAGTACTTC. Full variable domain (rest looked up from reference TRBV5-1 and TRBJ2-5): KAGVTQTPRYLIKTRGQQVTLSCSPISGHRSVSWYQQTPGQGLQFLFEYFSETQRNKGNFPGRFSGRQFSNSRSEMNVSTLELGDSALYLCASSETPGQETQYFGPGTRLLVL.

This clonotype occurred many times. This chain joins TRBV30 and TRBJ2-7, with unresolved D. Germline CDR1 and CDR2: GTSNPN and SVGIG (reference sequence). V lost 0 bases and J 4 bases, leaving 10 bases between the germline ends. The length of the CDR3 is 13 residues. In nucleotides, the CDR3 is TGTGCCTGGAGTGTATCTGGGAAATACGAGCAGTACTTC. Residues: CAWSVSGKYEQYF. Complete variable domain (other parts from reference TRBV30 and TRBJ2-7): SQTIHQWPATLVQPVGSPLSLECTVEGTSNPNLYWYRQAAGRGLQLLFYSVGIGQISSEVPQNLSASRPQDRQFILSSKKLLLSDSGFYLCAWSVSGKYEQYFGPGTRLTVT.